This entry features one T cell receptor beta chain sequence. This table comes from immunoSEQ multiplex PCR, and its TCRdb copy is limited to in-frame clones, with some not included. The table records about 300,000 clones, roughly 86% of them present only once. This sample was taken from a study of blood T cell repertoires in COVID-19. Overall study: COVID-19 samples collected from the United States, Italy and Spain covered acute and convalescent phases.

From germline, CDR1 is LGHDT and CDR2 YNNKEL (reference sequence). Trimming cost V 1 base and J 7 bases; bases outside gene matches: 5. The CDR3 sequence is 16 residues long. The sample comprised peripheral blood. This clonotype was sampled from a man between 65 and 85 years old with acute or convalescent COVID-19. The chain joins TRBV3-1 (or the pseudogene TRBV3-2) to TRBJ1-6; 9 nucleotides agree with TRBD1. CDR3 in amino acids: CASSQAQTGGNSPLHF. In DNA, the CDR3 is TGTGCCAGCAGCCAAGCACAAACAGGGGGCAATTCACCCCTCCACTTT.